A selection of T cell receptor beta chains follows, all from one sample in a study of blood T cell repertoires in COVID-19. Measured with immunoSEQ multiplex PCR; TCRdb has only the in-frame clones, and not every one. Among about 160,000 clones, 70% to 90% were seen once, and the ten largest hold 4%. The specimen was peripheral blood. The receptors were gathered from a woman aged 70-85 years with acute or convalescent COVID-19. The CDR3 runs from the conserved cysteine through the conserved F or W. The D gene is left open where the match is weak. Clone size is stated in some rows and not others, as once, few, many or a class when expanded.

j_call v_call clone_size d_call cdr3_aa cdr3_nt
TRBJ2-3 TRBV19 few TRBD2 CATGTSGGTDTQYF TGTGCCACCGGGACTAGCGGGGGCACAGATACGCAGTATTTT
TRBJ2-7 TRBV13 . TRBD1 CASSRGQLSYEQYF TGTGCCAGCAGCCGGGGACAGCTATCCTACGAGCAGTACTTC
TRBJ2-7 TRBV24-1 . . CATSDEPSSYEQYF TGTGCCACCAGTGATGAACCCAGCTCCTACGAGCAGTACTTC
TRBJ2-2 TRBV5-6 few TRBD2 CASSLRLAGVTGELFF TGTGCCAGCAGCTTGAGACTAGCGGGAGTTACCGGGGAGCTGTTTTTT
TRBJ2-7 TRBV30 . TRBD1 CAWSSGQPYEQYF TGTGCCTGGAGTTCGGGACAGCCCTACGAGCAGTACTTC
TRBJ2-1 TRBV6-1 . TRBD1 CASSVLGQGVFNEQFF TGTGCCAGCAGTGTTCTGGGACAGGGGGTTTTCAATGAGCAGTTCTTC
TRBJ1-4 TRBV6-5 . TRBD1 CASRTGTGFNEKLFF TGTGCCAGCAGGACCGGGACAGGTTTTAATGAAAAACTGTTTTTT
TRBJ2-2 TRBV6-5 . . CASRFTGELFF TGTGCCAGCCGGTTCACCGGGGAGCTGTTTTTT
TRBJ1-1 TRBV6-2/TRBV6-3 . . CASSSGYTEAFF TGTGCCAGCAGCTCAGGGTACACTGAAGCTTTCTTT
TRBJ1-1 TRBV30 . . CAWRILEGWGTEAFF TGTGCCTGGAGGATCCTAGAGGGCTGGGGCACTGAAGCTTTCTTT
TRBJ1-2 TRBV4-2 . TRBD1 CASSQWDSLNYGYTF TGTGCCAGCAGCCAATGGGACAGTCTAAACTATGGCTACACCTTC
TRBJ2-3 TRBV5-4 . TRBD2 CASSVPGLAGASADTQYF TGTGCCAGCAGCGTGCCGGGACTAGCGGGAGCTAGCGCAGATACGCAGTATTTT
TRBJ1-4 TRBV2 . TRBD1 CASSSNRGEKLFF TGTGCCAGCAGTAGTAACAGGGGTGAAAAACTGTTTTTT
TRBJ2-2 TRBV7-2 . TRBD2 CASSLGVSSGGGELFF TGTGCCAGCAGCTTAGGAGTATCTAGCGGGGGCGGGGAGCTGTTTTTT
TRBJ2-1 TRBV2 . TRBD2 CASSQLAGGPNEQFF TGTGCCAGCAGTCAACTAGCGGGGGGCCCCAACGAGCAGTTCTTC
TRBJ1-2 TRBV6-5 . TRBD1 CASSSRDRPLNYGYTF TGTGCCAGCAGTTCCCGGGACAGGCCTTTGAACTATGGCTACACCTTC
TRBJ2-7 TRBV6-2/TRBV6-3 few TRBD1 CASSPKGTGRTYEQYF TGTGCCAGCAGCCCGAAAGGGACAGGTAGGACCTACGAGCAGTACTTC
TRBJ1-2 TRBV20-1 . TRBD1 CSAPDRAGYTF TGCAGTGCTCCCGACAGGGCTGGCTACACCTTC
TRBJ2-5 TRBV7-8 . TRBD2 CASSLVGGAETQYF TGTGCCAGCAGCTTAGTCGGGGGGGCAGAGACCCAGTACTTC
TRBJ1-2 TRBV6-2/TRBV6-3 . TRBD1 CASSLGPSQGARGYTF TGTGCCAGCAGCCTAGGACCTTCGCAGGGGGCGCGTGGCTACACCTTC
TRBJ2-3 TRBV5-1 . TRBD1 CASSFGQGVTDTQYF TGCGCCAGCAGCTTCGGACAGGGGGTCACAGATACGCAGTATTTT
TRBJ2-1 TRBV27 . TRBD2 CASSPLGFSGTSYNEQFF TGTGCCAGCAGTCCACTGGGGTTTAGCGGGACCTCCTACAATGAGCAGTTCTTC
TRBJ2-7 TRBV7-9 . TRBD1 CASSLARTGGAVYEQYF TGTGCCAGCAGCTTAGCTCGGACAGGGGGCGCAGTCTACGAGCAGTACTTC
TRBJ2-2 TRBV6-5 . TRBD1 CASSPPTGSSGELFF TGTGCCAGCAGTCCCCCGACAGGGTCTAGCGGGGAGCTGTTTTTT
TRBJ2-1 TRBV2 . TRBD2 CASRSSGSSYNEQFF TGTGCCAGCAGGAGTAGCGGGAGTTCCTACAATGAGCAGTTCTTC
TRBJ1-6 TRBV5-8 . . CASSLAVAYNSPLHF TGTGCCAGCAGCTTGGCCGTCGCCTATAATTCACCCCTCCACTTT
TRBJ1-5 TRBV18 . . CASSPRGPPQPQHF TGTGCCAGCTCACCAAGGGGCCCACCTCAGCCCCAGCATTTT
TRBJ2-1 TRBV5-1 . TRBD1 CASSLGDRGNEQFF TGCGCCAGCAGCTTGGGCGACAGGGGCAATGAGCAGTTCTTC
TRBJ1-5 TRBV15 few TRBD1 CATSRDSRQGDQPQHF TGTGCCACCAGCAGAGATAGCAGACAGGGTGATCAGCCCCAGCATTTT
TRBJ1-4 TRBV10-3 . TRBD1 CAISDRDRATNEKLFF TGTGCCATCAGTGACAGGGACAGGGCTACTAATGAAAAACTGTTTTTT
TRBJ2-1 TRBV2 . TRBD2 CASSERRGGYNEQFF TGTGCCAGCAGTGAACGGCGGGGGGGATACAATGAGCAGTTCTTC
TRBJ1-5 TRBV18 . . CASSPRGYSNQPQHF TGTGCCAGCTCACCAAGGGGCTATAGCAATCAGCCCCAGCATTTT
TRBJ1-5 TRBV15 . . CATSRVPGGNQPQHF TGTGCCACCAGCAGAGTCCCAGGGGGCAATCAGCCCCAGCATTTT
TRBJ1-4 TRBV28 . . CASSLVLGGEKLFF TGTGCCAGCAGTTTAGTCCTGGGGGGAGAAAAACTGTTTTTT
TRBJ1-3 TRBV29-1 . TRBD1 CSVEGSQGVSGNTIYF TGCAGCGTTGAAGGTTCCCAGGGGGTCTCTGGAAACACCATATATTTT
TRBJ1-3 TRBV28 . . CASSGEGGIGSGNTIYF TGTGCCAGCAGCGGCGAGGGCGGAATTGGCTCTGGAAACACCATATATTTT
TRBJ1-2 TRBV10-3 few TRBD1 CAINRDRGQAYGYTF TGTGCCATCAACCGGGACAGGGGGCAGGCCTATGGCTACACCTTC
TRBJ1-1 TRBV10-2 . TRBD1 CASRTGSTNTEAFF TGCGCCAGCAGGACAGGGAGTACTAACACTGAAGCTTTCTTT
TRBJ1-5 TRBV7-2 . TRBD1 CASSFGTADSNQPQHF TGTGCCAGCAGCTTCGGGACAGCAGATAGCAATCAGCCCCAGCATTTT
TRBJ2-2 TRBV6-6 . . CASSPQVNTGELFF TGTGCCAGCAGCCCCCAGGTGAACACCGGGGAGCTGTTTTTT
TRBJ1-1 TRBV7-9 . TRBD1 CASSLARQGATEAFF TGTGCCAGCAGCTTAGCGCGGCAGGGGGCCACTGAAGCTTTCTTT
TRBJ1-2 TRBV4-1 . TRBD1 CASSQGRTGVLDGYTF TGCGCCAGCAGCCAAGGGAGGACAGGGGTTCTGGATGGCTACACCTTC
TRBJ2-3 TRBV23-1 once . CASSQPTLHDLGASSTDTQYF TGCGCCAGCAGTCAACCCACCCTCCATGACCTGGGGGCTTCTAGCACAGATACGCAGTATTTT
TRBJ1-1 TRBV18 . . CASSPNREGEAFF TGTGCCAGCTCACCAAATCGGGAGGGGGAAGCTTTCTTT
TRBJ1-5 TRBV19 . . CASSIWDNNQPQHF TGTGCCAGTAGTATTTGGGACAACAATCAGCCCCAGCATTTT
TRBJ1-1 TRBV5-6 . . CASSLWNTEAFF TGTGCCAGCAGCCTTTGGAACACTGAAGCTTTCTTT
TRBJ2-2 TRBV2 . TRBD1 CASSVMGQGRTGELFF TGTGCCAGCAGTGTTATGGGACAGGGGCGGACCGGGGAGCTGTTTTTT
TRBJ1-2 TRBV6-5 few TRBD1 CASSYWDSPYGYTF TGTGCCAGCAGTTACTGGGACAGCCCCTATGGCTACACCTTC
TRBJ1-2 TRBV27 . . CASFSWRNYGYTF TGTGCCAGCTTCAGTTGGAGAAACTATGGCTACACCTTC
TRBJ1-5 TRBV25-1 . TRBD1 CASSESGTAGSQPQHF TGTGCCAGCAGTGAATCCGGGACAGCCGGCTCTCAGCCCCAGCATTTT
TRBJ1-3 TRBV4-2 few . CASSREGSTGNTIYF TGTGCCAGCAGCCGAGAGGGTAGCACTGGAAACACCATATATTTT
TRBJ2-3 TRBV27 . TRBD2 CASRLLAGGLADTQYF TGTGCCAGCAGACTACTAGCGGGAGGGCTCGCAGATACGCAGTATTTT
TRBJ2-1 TRBV12-5 once TRBD2 CASGLGGLLAHEQFF TGTGCTAGTGGTTTGGGGGGGTTACTAGCGCATGAGCAGTTCTTC
TRBJ2-7 TRBV19 . TRBD2 CASSRGLAGQQKTYEQYF TGTGCCAGTAGTAGGGGACTAGCGGGACAACAAAAAACCTACGAGCAGTACTTC